The T cell receptor (beta chain) under discussion was sequenced for a study of OX40 agonist ivuxolimab in advanced cancers. Study summary: Of mixed ages from 23 to 79 and averaging approximately 60 years, the group was almost 85% male. Study results and caveats: Doses of 0.1 to 3.0 mg/kg were accompanied by clonal expansion of CD4+ and CD8+ blood T cells by week 6. Clonal expansion in partial responders at 0.1-3.0 mg/kg ranked among the lowest.

A word on this clone: Its antigen is as yet unknown.

V was shortened by 0 bases and J by 8 bases, with 11 bases between the two germline ends. The CDR3 has 13 amino acids. Germline V gene data show CDR1 as SGHNT and CDR2 as YYREEE (reference sequence). The protocol was immunoSEQ multiplex PCR, while the TCRdb copy is restricted to in-frame clones and leaves out a portion. The table lists over 40,000 clones, roughly 84% of them singletons. The sequenced sample was CD4+ or CD8+ T cells sorted from blood, obtained in a trial of the OX40 agonist ivuxolimab. This TCR came from an adult with an advanced solid tumor such as melanoma, head and neck, liver or kidney cancer. This sequence joins TRBV5-4 and TRBJ1-2, with a weak D call TRBD1 (5 bases). Here the CDR3 reads CASSLDRGRGYTF. The CDR3 DNA is TGTGCCAGCAGCTTGGATCGGGGGAGAGGCTACACCTTC. The complete variable domain, with remaining parts taken from reference TRBV5-4 and TRBJ1-2, reads ETGVTQSPTHLIKTRGQQVTLRCSSQSGHNTVSWYQQALGQGPQFIFQYYREEENGRGNFPPRFSGLQFPNYSSELNVNALELDDSALYLCASSLDRGRGYTFGSGTRLTVV.